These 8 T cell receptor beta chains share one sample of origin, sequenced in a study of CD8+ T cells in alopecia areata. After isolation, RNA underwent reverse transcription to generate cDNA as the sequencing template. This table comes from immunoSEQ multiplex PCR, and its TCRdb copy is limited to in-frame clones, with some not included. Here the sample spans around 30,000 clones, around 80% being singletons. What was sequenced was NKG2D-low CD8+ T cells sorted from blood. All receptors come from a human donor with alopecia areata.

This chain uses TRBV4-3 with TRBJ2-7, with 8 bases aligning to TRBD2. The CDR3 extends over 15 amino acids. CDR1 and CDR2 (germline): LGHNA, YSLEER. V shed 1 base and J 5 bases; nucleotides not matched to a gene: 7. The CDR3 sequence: CASSQGPGGPNEQYF. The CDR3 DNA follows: TGCGCCAGCAGCCAAGGCCCGGGGGGGCCGAACGAGCAGTACTTC.

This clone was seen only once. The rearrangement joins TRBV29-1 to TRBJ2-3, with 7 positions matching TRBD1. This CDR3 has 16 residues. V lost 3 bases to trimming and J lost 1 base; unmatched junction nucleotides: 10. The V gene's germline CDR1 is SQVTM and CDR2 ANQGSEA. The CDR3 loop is CSVDFRDSDRTDTQYF. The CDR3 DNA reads TGCAGCGTTGACTTTCGGGACAGTGATCGCACAGATACGCAGTATTTT.

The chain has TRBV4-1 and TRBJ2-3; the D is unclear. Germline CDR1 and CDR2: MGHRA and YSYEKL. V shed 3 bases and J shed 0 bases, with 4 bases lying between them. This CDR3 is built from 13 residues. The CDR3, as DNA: TGCGCCAGCAGCCAGATTAGCACAGATACGCAGTATTTT. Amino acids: CASSQISTDTQYF.

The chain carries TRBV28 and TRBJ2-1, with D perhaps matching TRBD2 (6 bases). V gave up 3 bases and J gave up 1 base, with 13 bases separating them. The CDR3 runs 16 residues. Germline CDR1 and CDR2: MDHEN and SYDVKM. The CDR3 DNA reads TGTGCCAGCAGTTTTCCTAGCGTCAGGTCCTACAATGAGCAGTTCTTC. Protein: CASSFPSVRSYNEQFF.

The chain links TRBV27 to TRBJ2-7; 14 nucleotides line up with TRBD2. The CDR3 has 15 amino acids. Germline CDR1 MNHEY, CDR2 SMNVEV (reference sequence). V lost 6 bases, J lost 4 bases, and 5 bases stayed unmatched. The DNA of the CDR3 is TGTGCCAGCAGGGGGACTAGCGGGAGTATATACGAGCAGTACTTC. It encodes CASRGTSGSIYEQYF.

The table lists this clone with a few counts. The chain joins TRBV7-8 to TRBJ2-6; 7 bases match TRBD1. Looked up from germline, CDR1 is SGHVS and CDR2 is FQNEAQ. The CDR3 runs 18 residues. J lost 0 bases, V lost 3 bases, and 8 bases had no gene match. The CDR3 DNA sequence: TGTGCCAGCAGCTTCCCCCGACAGGGTAACTCTGGGGCCAACGTCCTGACTTTC. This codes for CASSFPRQGNSGANVLTF.

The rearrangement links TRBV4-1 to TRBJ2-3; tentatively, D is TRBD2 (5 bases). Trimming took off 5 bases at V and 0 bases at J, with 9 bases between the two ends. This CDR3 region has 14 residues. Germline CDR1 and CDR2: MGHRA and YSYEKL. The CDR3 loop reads CASSSPGSTDTQYF. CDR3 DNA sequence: TGCGCCAGCAGCTCTCCGGGGAGCACAGATACGCAGTATTTT.

CDR3 sequence (DNA): TGCGCCAGCAGCCCCGGGGTTGAGCAGTACTTC. It specifies CASSPGVEQYF. V and J are TRBV5-1 and TRBJ2-7; perhaps TRBD2 as D (5 bases). Germline CDR1 SGHRS, CDR2 YFSETQ. The CDR3 has 11 residues. V was trimmed by 4 bases and J by 7 bases, leaving 9 bases between them.